This T cell receptor beta chain was identified during a study of T-cell reconstitution after alpha-beta-depleted transplantation in children. General study findings and limits: T cells produced anew were the main source of T-cell counts and diversity one year after transplant. The origin of high day-60 TCRbeta diversity in some patients lay in surviving recipient T cells and thymic progenitors.

Trimming left V 0 bases short and J 2 bases short, with 14 bases between. Germline CDR1 and CDR2: MNHEY and SVGAGI. The CDR3 length is 16 residues. Using unique molecular identifiers, the investigators prepared the TCRbeta library. TCRdb reanalysed the PCR reads using MiXCR and keeps one entry per CDR3 protein. This table has approximately 150,000 distinct CDR3 sequences, more than 8% appearing once. This clonotype showed up many times. Antigen: not known. Material: PBMCs, mostly from graft donor cells, obtained 180 days after TCRalphabeta/CD19-depleted stem cell transplant. V is TRBV6-5 and J is TRBJ2-7; TRBD2 might be the D (7 bases). This sequence originates from a female patient aged 2-10 years who had a stem cell transplant for congenital amegakaryocytic thrombocytopenia, so the T cells may come from the graft donor. The CDR3 bases are TGTGCCAGCAGTTACTCGGGTGTGGGGGGGCCCTACGAGCAGTACTTC. Its protein product is CASSYSGVGGPYEQYF.